These 21 T cell receptor beta chains share one sample of origin, sequenced in a study of blood T cell repertoires in COVID-19. Measured with immunoSEQ multiplex PCR; TCRdb has only the in-frame clones, and not every one. The table lists 250,000 to 350,000 clones, over 75% of them singletons. The sample taken for sequencing was peripheral blood. These receptor sequences come from a man between 18 and 29 years old with active or convalescent COVID-19.

The genes are TRBV3-1 (or the pseudogene TRBV3-2) and TRBJ1-2; 7 bases align to TRBD1. Trimming at V came to 4 bases and at J to 3 bases, leaving 5 bases not matched to a gene. The CDR3 is 14 residues long. Per the germline V gene, CDR1 is LGHDT and CDR2 is YNNKEL (reference sequence). For the CDR3, the DNA is TGTGCCAGCAGCCTAAAGGGACAGTACTATGGCTACACCTTC. Protein product: CASSLKGQYYGYTF.

J is TRBJ2-3 and V is TRBV27, with TRBD1 matching 9 bases. Germline loops: CDR1 MNHEY, CDR2 SMNVEV (reference sequence). The CDR3 totals 16 residues. With V trimmed by 4 bases and J by 3 bases, 8 bases remained unmatched. CDR3 nucleotide sequence: TGTGCCAGCAGTTATTTACAGGGGGCGCCAACAGATACGCAGTATTTT. Amino acids: CASSYLQGAPTDTQYF.

This clone was found a few times. V is TRBV27 and J is TRBJ2-7, with D maybe TRBD1 (5 bases). The CDR3 runs 13 residues. Trimming left V 6 bases short and J 5 bases short, with 14 bases between. CDR1 is MNHEY and CDR2 is SMNVEV in the germline V gene (reference sequence). The DNA of the CDR3 is TGTGCCAGCAGACCCCAGGGTATCCACGAGCAGTACTTC. It yields the protein CASRPQGIHEQYF.

This clone came up once. The rearrangement joins TRBV29-1 to TRBJ2-7, with D maybe TRBD2 (5 bases). Germline values: CDR1 SQVTM, CDR2 ANQGSEA. The CDR3 covers 13 residues. V was pared by 4 bases and J by 3 bases, with 13 bases between. CDR3 DNA: TGCAGCGTTGTGTTGGACTTGGGCTACGAGCAGTACTTC. This translates into CSVVLDLGYEQYF.

V gene TRBV5-1 combines with J gene TRBJ1-1; D is perhaps TRBD1 (5 bases). This CDR3 region has 12 residues. V lost 1 base to trimming and J lost 5 bases, with 6 bases between them. CDR1 and CDR2 (germline): SGHRS, YFSETQ. This chain's CDR3 is CASSLRGTEAFF. CDR3 in DNA: TGCGCCAGCAGCTTGCGGGGGACTGAAGCTTTCTTT.

The J gene is TRBJ2-3, the V gene TRBV19; 8 bases fit TRBD2. Trimming cost V 9 bases and J 2 bases; bases outside gene matches: 10. CDR3 size: 15 residues. Germline lookup yields CDR1 LNHDA and CDR2 SQIVND (reference sequence). This chain's CDR3 is CASPRRGDNTDTQYF. CDR3 sequence (DNA): TGTGCCAGCCCCCGGCGGGGGGACAACACAGATACGCAGTATTTT.

The V gene is TRBV6-1, the J gene TRBJ1-3; D uncertain. Trimming took 3 bases from V and 4 from J, leaving 7 bases between them. This CDR3 comprises 13 residues. Germline loops: CDR1 MNHNS, CDR2 SASEGT. The CDR3 reads CASSDRGGNTIYF. The CDR3 coding sequence is TGTGCCAGCAGTGATCGGGGAGGAAACACCATATATTTT.

This rearrangement joins TRBV10-3 to TRBJ1-5, with D possibly TRBD1 on 6 matching bases. Trimming took off 10 bases at V and 0 bases at J, with 16 bases between the two ends. The germline V gene has CDR1 ENHRY and CDR2 SYGVKD. This CDR3 comprises 15 residues. CDR3 sequence reads: CATRTSTGSNQPQHF. The CDR3 DNA reads as TGTGCCACCAGAACGTCGACAGGTAGCAATCAGCCCCAGCATTTT.

The gene calls are TRBV19 and TRBJ2-2; 10 nucleotides agree with TRBD1. The CDR3 is 14 amino acids. The V gene end was trimmed by 4 bases and the J gene end by 6 bases; junction bases not matched to a gene: 2. CDR1 and CDR2 from the germline V gene are LNHDA and SQIVND (reference sequence). CDR3 residues: CASSTGTGAGELFF. CDR3 sequence (DNA): TGTGCCAGTAGTACCGGGACAGGGGCCGGGGAGCTGTTTTTT.

The rearrangement joins TRBV6-5 to TRBJ2-7; the D gene is possibly TRBD1 (5 bases). CDR3 length equals 15 residues. Germline assignment: CDR1 MNHEY and CDR2 SVGAGI. V was trimmed by 7 bases and J by 0 bases, leaving 16 bases between them. This CDR3 is CASTPGAGLSYEQYF. CDR3 DNA: TGTGCCAGCACCCCTGGGGCAGGCCTCTCCTACGAGCAGTACTTC.

A note on this clone: Other DNA variants within this sample encode the same CDR3. This rearrangement joins TRBV6-2 or TRBV6-3 to TRBJ2-5; D perhaps matches TRBD2 (5 bases). CDR3 length: 14 amino acids. The V and J ends lost 0 bases and 2 bases respectively, with 7 bases between them. In germline, CDR1 is MNHEY, CDR2 SVGEGT. The CDR3 spells CASSYSGSQETQYF. In DNA form, the CDR3 reads TGTGCCAGCAGTTACTCGGGGAGTCAAGAGACCCAGTACTTC.

This chain connects TRBV15 to TRBJ1-4; 12 bases fit TRBD1. The CDR3 covers 17 residues. Germline CDR1 is LNHNV and CDR2 is YYDKDF (reference sequence). With V trimmed by 0 bases and J by 9 bases, 8 bases remained unmatched. The CDR3 here is CATSREVGTGGAKKLFF. The CDR3 bases are TGTGCCACCAGCAGAGAAGTAGGGACAGGGGGCGCGAAAAAACTGTTTTTT.

The CDR3 reads CASSYIPKRIRTERGTDTQYF. In nucleotides, the CDR3 is TGTGCCAGCTCCTACATCCCAAAAAGGATTAGGACTGAAAGAGGCACAGATACGCAGTATTTT. This chain uses TRBV18 with TRBJ2-3; D perhaps matches TRBD2 (5 bases). CDR3 length equals 21 residues. V was clipped by 6 bases and J by 1 base, with 32 bases between them. The germline V gene encodes CDR1 KGHSH and CDR2 LQKENI. The full variable domain, in which reference TRBV18 and TRBJ2-3 provide the parts outside the CDR3, is NAGVMQNPRHLVRRRGQEARLRCSPMKGHSHVYWYRQLPEEGLKFMVYLQKENIIDESGMPKERFSAEFPKEGPSILRIQQVVRGDSAAYFCASSYIPKRIRTERGTDTQYFGPGTRLTVL.

CDR3 region: CASSLPQGVGTDTQYF. The CDR3 nucleotides read TGCGCCAGCAGCTTGCCCCAGGGCGTCGGGACAGATACGCAGTATTTT. The V gene is TRBV5-1, the J gene TRBJ2-3; D perhaps matches TRBD1 (5 bases). This CDR3 has 16 residues. Germline CDR1 reads SGHRS; CDR2 reads YFSETQ. The V gene lost 1 base and the J gene lost 3 bases, with 15 bases spanning the gap.

The chain uses TRBV19 and TRBJ2-7; 8 nucleotides line up with TRBD2. V dropped 5 bases and J dropped 3; count of bases not matched to a gene: 3. Per the germline V gene, CDR1 is LNHDA and CDR2 is SQIVND (reference sequence). The CDR3 is made up of 13 amino acids. In DNA form, the CDR3 reads TGTGCCAGTAGTCTCGGGACTAGCTACGAGCAGTACTTC. As protein: CASSLGTSYEQYF.

The chain employs TRBV4-1 and TRBJ2-7, with D perhaps TRBD1 (5 bases). Trimming removed 3 bases from V and 9 bases from J, with 9 bases in between. Looked up from germline, CDR1 is MGHRA and CDR2 is YSYEKL. The CDR3 is 11 residues long. CDR3 in amino acids: CASSHWGAQYF. The CDR3 DNA reads as TGCGCCAGCAGCCATTGGGGCGCGCAGTACTTC.

The V call is TRBV19, the J call TRBJ2-3; TRBD2 matches 7 bases. The J segment lost 1 base and the V segment lost 0 bases, leaving 1 base of the junction unmatched. The germline V gene has CDR1 LNHDA and CDR2 SQIVND (reference sequence). The CDR3 length is 15 residues. The chain's CDR3 is CASSIDLAGTDTQYF. CDR3 nucleotides: TGTGCCAGTAGTATAGACCTAGCGGGCACAGATACGCAGTATTTT.

V and J are TRBV10-3 and TRBJ2-7, with 7 bases that match TRBD1. Germline trimming cut 2 bases from V and 5 bases from J; bases unmatched to any gene: 6. Per germline, CDR1 ENHRY and CDR2 SYGVKD. The CDR3 is 14 residues long. The CDR3 sequence is CAISEATGPNEQYF. The CDR3 DNA follows: TGTGCCATCAGTGAGGCGACAGGGCCCAACGAGCAGTACTTC.

This chain joins TRBV11-2 and TRBJ2-4; possibly TRBD2 for D (5 bases). V gave up 2 bases and J gave up 7 bases, with 18 bases separating them. There are 16 residues in the CDR3. Germline V gives CDR1 SGHAT, CDR2 FQNNGV. In DNA form, the CDR3 reads TGTGCCAGCAGCTTAAACCTCAACGCGGGCGTGAACATTCAGTACTTC. Amino acids: CASSLNLNAGVNIQYF.

V usage is TRBV7-9 and J usage is TRBJ1-4; D gene ambiguous. The germline CDR1 and CDR2 sequences are SEHNR and FQNEAQ (reference sequence). V was pared by 7 bases and J by 8 bases, with 17 bases between. The CDR3 sequence is 14 residues long. The CDR3 bases are TGTGCCAGCACCCCGAATGTAGGAGGCGAAAAACTGTTTTTT. This translates into CASTPNVGGEKLFF.

The rearrangement joins TRBV9 to TRBJ2-3; 8 nucleotides match TRBD2. V lost 1 base, J lost 1 base, and 5 bases stayed unmatched. From germline, CDR1 is SGDLS and CDR2 YYNGEE. The CDR3 has 16 amino acids. The CDR3 DNA reads TGTGCCAGCAGCGTACGGGCGGGGGGCGGCACAGATACGCAGTATTTT. Its protein product is CASSVRAGGGTDTQYF.